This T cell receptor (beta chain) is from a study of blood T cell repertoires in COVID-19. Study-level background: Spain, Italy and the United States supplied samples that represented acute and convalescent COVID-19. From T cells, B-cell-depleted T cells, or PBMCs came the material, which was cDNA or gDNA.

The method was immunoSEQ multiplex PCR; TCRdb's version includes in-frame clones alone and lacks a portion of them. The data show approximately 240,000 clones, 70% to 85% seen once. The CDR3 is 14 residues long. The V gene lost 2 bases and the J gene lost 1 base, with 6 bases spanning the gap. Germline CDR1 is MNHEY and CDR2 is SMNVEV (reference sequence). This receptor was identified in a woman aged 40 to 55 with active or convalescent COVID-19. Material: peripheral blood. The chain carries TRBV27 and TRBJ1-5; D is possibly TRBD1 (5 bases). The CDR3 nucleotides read TGTGCCAGCAGTTTAGGGGGGAGCAATCAGCCCCAGCATTTT. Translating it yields CASSLGGSNQPQHF.